These T cell receptor beta chains were read from a single sample in a study of CD8 T cells in ankylosing spondylitis. One entry per CDR3 protein results from TCRdb running MiXCR on the 5' RACE reads. This sample carries 250,000 or so distinct CDR3 sequences, over 9.5% of them seen once, and the ten largest clones take about 3%. The sample taken for sequencing was blood, either unsorted or a sorted T cell fraction (not recorded which). The origin of the receptors is a male donor with ankylosing spondylitis or in good health (not recorded which). Each CDR3 is given with its conserved first and last residue. Fields, in order: D gene, J gene, V gene, clone size, CDR3 DNA, CDR3 protein. D genes are given only for firm matches. Clone sizes are given selectively: once, few, many, or a class where the clone is expanded.

TRBD2 TRBJ2-1 TRBV7-2 many TGTGCCAGCAGCTTAGCGGGCGGGAGGCGCTGGGTGGTTGTGTACAATGAGCAGTTCTTC CASSLAGGRRWVVVYNEQFF
. TRBJ1-2 TRBV6-5 many TGTGCCAGCAATCTCGAGTTTGGGACAAAGAATGGCTACACCTTC CASNLEFGTKNGYTF
TRBD2 TRBJ2-1 TRBV5-1 many TGCGCCAGCAGCTTGAGCGGGACTGTTATGAATGAGCAGTTCTTC CASSLSGTVMNEQFF
. TRBJ2-1 TRBV7-6 few TGTGCCAGCAGCTCCCCCGTAGGAGTGAATGAGCAGTTCTTC CASSSPVGVNEQFF
TRBD2 TRBJ2-1 TRBV5-1 many TGCGCCAGCAACTTCGCGGGGGACCCCTACAATGAGCAGTTCTTC CASNFAGDPYNEQFF
. TRBJ2-3 TRBV20-1 few TGCAGTGCTAGAGATCCGGGAGAAGGAAAGGGTACGCAGTATTTT CSARDPGEGKGTQYF
. TRBJ1-5 TRBV18 many TGTGCCAGCTCCCCCAGTATCCCCCAGCATTTT CASSPSIPQHF
TRBD1 TRBJ1-2 TRBV29-1 many TGCAGCGTGGGGGGACAGTCCTATGGCTACACCTTC CSVGGQSYGYTF
TRBD1 TRBJ2-7 TRBV20-1 many TGCAGTGCTAGTTGGGCAGGGGGAGCGGACGAGCAGTACTTC CSASWAGGADEQYF
. TRBJ2-6 TRBV11-2 . TGTGCCAGCAGTTATAGGGAACCTGGGGCCAACGTCCTGACTTTC CASSYREPGANVLTF
TRBD1 TRBJ1-1 TRBV4-1 many TGCGCCAGCAGCCAACGACAGGGGGAAACTGAAGCTTTCTTT CASSQRQGETEAFF
. TRBJ2-1 TRBV3-1 many TGTGCCAGCACCCCAAGGGGGGGGTCCTACAATGAGCAGTTCTTC CASTPRGGSYNEQFF
TRBD1 TRBJ2-3 TRBV5-5 many TGTGCCAGCAGCTTGGATGAGAACAGGGGGACAGATACGCAGTATTTT CASSLDENRGTDTQYF
TRBD2 TRBJ2-7 TRBV7-2 many TGTGCCAGCAGCTCAAAGCGGGGTGACGAGCAGTACTTC CASSSKRGDEQYF
TRBD1 TRBJ1-2 TRBV7-2 few TGTGCCAGCAGTGGGACAGCTAACTATGGCTACACCTTC CASSGTANYGYTF
. TRBJ1-3 TRBV3-1 many TGTGCCAGCAGCCACGATTACGGGGGAAACACCATATATTTT CASSHDYGGNTIYF
. TRBJ1-6 TRBV25-1 many TGTGCCAGCAGTGGATCCGGGGTTGGGGCACCCCTCCACTTT CASSGSGVGAPLHF
. TRBJ1-1 TRBV12-3/TRBV12-4 . TGTACCAGCAGTTTAGTAGGGGGAAACACTGAAGCTTTCTTT CTSSLVGGNTEAFF
. TRBJ2-4 TRBV20-1 many TGCAGTGCTGGCCCAGGGGTGAATATAGGTTTAGGCATTCAGTACTTC CSAGPGVNIGLGIQYF
TRBD1 TRBJ2-5 TRBV6-5 . TGTGCCAGCAGTTACTCGATGGGGACAGTCCAAGAGACCCAGTACTTC CASSYSMGTVQETQYF
. TRBJ2-5 TRBV14 many TGTGCCAGCAGCCAAGAGAGGGGGGGTGCCGAGACCCAGTACTTC CASSQERGGAETQYF
. TRBJ2-1 TRBV5-1 many TGCGCCAGCAGCCCGAACCTAGGGGTTGAGCAGTTCTTC CASSPNLGVEQFF
. TRBJ1-2 TRBV12-3/TRBV12-4 many TGTGCCAGCAGTTTAGATCCAGGGGCTCACTATGGCTACACCTTC CASSLDPGAHYGYTF
TRBD2 TRBJ2-1 TRBV7-2 few TGTGCCAGCAGCCTAGAGGGGCGGGGGAAGCAGTTCTTC CASSLEGRGKQFF
. TRBJ2-7 TRBV29-1 medium-sized TGCAGCGTTGGGGGAGGCGCCTACGAGCAGTACTTC CSVGGGAYEQYF
TRBD2 TRBJ2-3 TRBV6-6 . TGTGCCAGCAGTTACGGTGCGGGGGGCGACACAGATACGCAGTATTTT CASSYGAGGDTDTQYF
. TRBJ1-1 TRBV7-2 many TGTGCCAGCAGCTTTGCTAGGTCGGGGACTGAAGCTTTCTTT CASSFARSGTEAFF
TRBD2 TRBJ2-7 TRBV5-1 many TGCGCCAGCAGTCCCGGGAGGCGTTACGAGCAGTACTTC CASSPGRRYEQYF
TRBD2 TRBJ2-2 TRBV10-2 many TGCGCCAGCTCCGGGGATAGCGGGGTCCAGGGCACCGGGGAGCTGTTTTTT CASSGDSGVQGTGELFF
. TRBJ2-5 TRBV3-1 . TGTGCCAGCAGCCAAGACTCCGGGGGCCCGGAGACCCAGTACTTC CASSQDSGGPETQYF
. TRBJ2-5 TRBV5-1 many TGCGCCAGCAGCTTGGACGCGGTTGGGCAGGGAGAGACCCAGTACTTC CASSLDAVGQGETQYF
TRBD1 TRBJ1-2 TRBV11-2 few TGTGCCAGCAGCTCACTCCGACAGGGCTCTCAGGGCTACACCTTC CASSSLRQGSQGYTF
TRBD1 TRBJ1-6 TRBV4-1 . TGCGCCAGCAGCAAGACAGGGGGCCAGCTCCACTTT CASSKTGGQLHF
TRBD1 TRBJ2-1 TRBV29-1 . TGCAGCGTTGAAGGGACAGGAAGCTCCTACAATGAGCAGTTCTTC CSVEGTGSSYNEQFF
TRBD1 TRBJ2-7 TRBV3-1 many TGTGCCAGCAGCCCCGGGACAGTCTCCTACGAGCAGTACTTC CASSPGTVSYEQYF
. TRBJ1-1 TRBV30 . TGTGCCTGGATGTGGACACCCGGGGCTGAAGCTTTCTTT CAWMWTPGAEAFF
. TRBJ2-7 TRBV7-2 many TGTGCCAGCAGCTTATCGGGAGCGGCGGGGTACGAGCAGTACTTC CASSLSGAAGYEQYF
TRBD1 TRBJ2-3 TRBV29-1 many TGCAGCGTTGCGGGACAGGGGACAGATACGCAGTATTTT CSVAGQGTDTQYF
TRBD2 TRBJ2-7 TRBV4-1 many TGCGCCAGCAGCCAAATCGGGACTAGCGAGTTGAGGGAGCAGTACTTC CASSQIGTSELREQYF
. TRBJ2-2 TRBV5-1 many TGCGCCAGCGCGGGGCAGGGATCGAACACCGGGGAGCTGTTTTTT CASAGQGSNTGELFF